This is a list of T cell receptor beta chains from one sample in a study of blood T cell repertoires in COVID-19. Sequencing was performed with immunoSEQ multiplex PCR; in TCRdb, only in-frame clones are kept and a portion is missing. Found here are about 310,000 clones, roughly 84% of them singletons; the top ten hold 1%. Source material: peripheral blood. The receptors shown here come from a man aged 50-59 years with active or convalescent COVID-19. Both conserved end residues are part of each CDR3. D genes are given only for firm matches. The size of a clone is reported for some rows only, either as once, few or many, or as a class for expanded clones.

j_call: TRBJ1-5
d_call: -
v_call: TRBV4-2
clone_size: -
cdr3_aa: CASSQDQGRDNQPQHF
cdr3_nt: TGTGCCAGCAGCCAAGATCAGGGGAGGGATAATCAGCCCCAGCATTTT

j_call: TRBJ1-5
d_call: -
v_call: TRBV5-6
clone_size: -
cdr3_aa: CASSQQGQGNQPQHF
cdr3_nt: TGTGCCAGCAGCCAGCAGGGACAAGGCAATCAGCCCCAGCATTTT

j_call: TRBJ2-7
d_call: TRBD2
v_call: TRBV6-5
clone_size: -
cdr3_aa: CASSTTSGYEQYF
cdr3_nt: TGTGCCAGCAGTACGACTAGCGGATACGAGCAGTACTTC

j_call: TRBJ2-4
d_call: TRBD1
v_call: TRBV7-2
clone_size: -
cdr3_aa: CASSLRRGQGKNIQYF
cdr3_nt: TGTGCCAGCAGCCTACGACGGGGACAGGGGAAAAACATTCAGTACTTC

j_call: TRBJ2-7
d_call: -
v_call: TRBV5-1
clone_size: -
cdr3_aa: CASSLVSNSYEQYF
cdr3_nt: TGCGCCAGCAGCTTGGTTAGCAACTCCTACGAGCAGTACTTC

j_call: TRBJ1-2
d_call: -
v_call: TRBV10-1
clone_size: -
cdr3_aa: CASSECGGAGGYTF
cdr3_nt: TGCGCCAGCAGTGAGTGTGGGGGCGCCGGTGGCTACACCTTC

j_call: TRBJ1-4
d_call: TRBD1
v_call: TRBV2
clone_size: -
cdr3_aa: CASSTGVGEKLFF
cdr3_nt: TGTGCCAGCAGTACAGGGGTGGGTGAAAAACTGTTTTTT

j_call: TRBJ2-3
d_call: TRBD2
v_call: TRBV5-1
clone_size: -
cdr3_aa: CASSLDGLAGEKDTQYF
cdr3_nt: TGCGCCAGCAGCTTGGATGGGCTAGCGGGAGAGAAAGATACGCAGTATTTT

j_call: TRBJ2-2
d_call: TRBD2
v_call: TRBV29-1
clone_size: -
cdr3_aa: CSGRAGVSTGELFF
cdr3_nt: TGCAGTGGGCGGGCGGGAGTCTCCACCGGGGAGCTGTTTTTT

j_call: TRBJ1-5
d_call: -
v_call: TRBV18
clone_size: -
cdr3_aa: CASSPTQNQPQHF
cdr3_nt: TGTGCCAGCTCACCAACACAGAATCAGCCCCAGCATTTT

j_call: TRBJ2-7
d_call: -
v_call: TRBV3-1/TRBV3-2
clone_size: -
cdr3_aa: CASSQLDTAYEQYF
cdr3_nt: TGTGCCAGCAGCCAGCTGGACACTGCCTACGAGCAGTACTTC

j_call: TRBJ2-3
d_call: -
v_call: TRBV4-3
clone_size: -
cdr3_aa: CASTTRGADTQYF
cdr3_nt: TGCGCCAGCACCACCAGGGGGGCAGATACGCAGTATTTT

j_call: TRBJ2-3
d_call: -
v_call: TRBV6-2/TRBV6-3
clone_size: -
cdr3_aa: CASSYGWDTQYF
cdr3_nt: TGTGCCAGCAGTTACGGCTGGGATACGCAGTATTTT

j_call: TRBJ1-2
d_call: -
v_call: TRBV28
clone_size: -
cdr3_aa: CASRAGLGGVNYGYTF
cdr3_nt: TGTGCCAGCAGAGCGGGTTTGGGAGGGGTGAACTATGGCTACACCTTC

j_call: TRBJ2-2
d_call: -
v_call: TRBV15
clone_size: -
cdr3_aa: CATSRDYTETGELFF
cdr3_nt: TGTGCCACCAGCAGAGATTATACAGAGACCGGGGAGCTGTTTTTT

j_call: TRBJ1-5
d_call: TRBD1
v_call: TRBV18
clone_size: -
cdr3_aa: CASRRQGNQPQHF
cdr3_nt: TGTGCCAGCAGAAGACAGGGTAATCAGCCCCAGCATTTT

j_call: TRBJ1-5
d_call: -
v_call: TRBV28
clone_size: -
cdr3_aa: CASSLSTGTRNQPQHF
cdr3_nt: TGTGCCAGCAGTTTATCAACAGGGACCCGCAATCAGCCCCAGCATTTT

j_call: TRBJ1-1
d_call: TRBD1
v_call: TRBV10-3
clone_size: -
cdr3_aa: CAISGSTGANTEAFF
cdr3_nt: TGTGCCATCAGTGGTTCGACAGGGGCGAACACTGAAGCTTTCTTT

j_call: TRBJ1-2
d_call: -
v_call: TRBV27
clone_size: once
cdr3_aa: CASSLPTRPYGYTF
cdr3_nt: TGTGCCAGCAGTTTACCTACCAGGCCCTATGGCTACACCTTC

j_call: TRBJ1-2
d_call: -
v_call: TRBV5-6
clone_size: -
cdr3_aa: CASSFTGTYGYTF
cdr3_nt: TGTGCCAGCAGCTTCACAGGGACCTATGGCTACACCTTC

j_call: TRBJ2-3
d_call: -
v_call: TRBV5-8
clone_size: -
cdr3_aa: CASSLRGSTDTQYF
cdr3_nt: TGTGCCAGCAGCTTGAGGGGGTCCACAGATACGCAGTATTTT

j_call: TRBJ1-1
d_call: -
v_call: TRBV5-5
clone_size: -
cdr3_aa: CASSLFLGGQTEAFF
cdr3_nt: TGTGCCAGCAGCTTGTTCCTAGGGGGTCAAACTGAAGCTTTCTTT

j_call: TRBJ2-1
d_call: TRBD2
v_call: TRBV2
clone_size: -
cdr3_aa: CASSVSGRTSNEQFF
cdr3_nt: TGTGCCAGCAGTGTTAGCGGGAGGACCAGCAATGAGCAGTTCTTC

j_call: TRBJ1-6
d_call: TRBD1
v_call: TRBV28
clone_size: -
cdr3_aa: CASSGTGRNNSPLHF
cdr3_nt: TGTGCCAGCAGCGGGACAGGGAGGAATAATTCACCCCTCCACTTT

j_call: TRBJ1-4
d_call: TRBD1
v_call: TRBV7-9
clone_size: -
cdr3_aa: CASSPGQGPEKLFF
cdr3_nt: TGTGCCAGCAGCCCAGGACAGGGGCCTGAAAAACTGTTTTTT

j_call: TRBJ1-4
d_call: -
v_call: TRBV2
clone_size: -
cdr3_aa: CASSDVNEKLFF
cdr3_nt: TGTGCCAGCAGTGACGTGAATGAAAAACTGTTTTTT

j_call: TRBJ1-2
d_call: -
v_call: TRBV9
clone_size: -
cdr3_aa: CASSVGGGVPVYGYTF
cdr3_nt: TGTGCCAGCAGCGTAGGAGGGGGGGTACCGGTCTATGGCTACACCTTC

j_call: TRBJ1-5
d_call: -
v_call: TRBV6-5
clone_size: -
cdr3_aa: CASSSFIGASNQPQHF
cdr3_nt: TGTGCCAGCAGTTCCTTCATCGGTGCGAGCAATCAGCCCCAGCATTTT

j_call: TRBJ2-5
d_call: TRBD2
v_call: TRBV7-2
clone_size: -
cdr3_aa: CASSFRVAGDETQYF
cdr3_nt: TGTGCCAGCAGCTTTAGAGTAGCGGGGGATGAGACCCAGTACTTC

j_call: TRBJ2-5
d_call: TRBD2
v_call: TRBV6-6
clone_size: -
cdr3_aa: CASSPGLVVETQYF
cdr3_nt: TGTGCCAGCAGTCCGGGACTAGTAGTTGAGACCCAGTACTTC

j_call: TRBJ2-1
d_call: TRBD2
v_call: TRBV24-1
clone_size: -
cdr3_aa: CATSEGLAREQFF
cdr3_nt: TGTGCCACCAGTGAGGGACTAGCGCGTGAGCAGTTCTTC

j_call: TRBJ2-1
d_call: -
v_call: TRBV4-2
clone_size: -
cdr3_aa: CASSQGSGRGSEDEQFF
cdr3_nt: TGTGCCAGCAGCCAAGGGTCTGGGCGAGGGTCTGAGGATGAGCAGTTCTTC

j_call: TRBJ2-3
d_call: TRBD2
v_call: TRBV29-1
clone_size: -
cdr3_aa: CSVTGTSGDTSTDTQYF
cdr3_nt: TGCAGCGTGACCGGGACTAGCGGGGATACTAGCACAGATACGCAGTATTTT

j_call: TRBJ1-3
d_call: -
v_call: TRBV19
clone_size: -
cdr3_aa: CASSFGHSGNTIYF
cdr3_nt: TGTGCCAGTAGTTTCGGACACTCTGGAAACACCATATATTTT

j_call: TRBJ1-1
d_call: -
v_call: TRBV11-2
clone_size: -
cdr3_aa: CASSLNQGGTEAFF
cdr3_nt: TGTGCCAGCAGCTTGAACCAGGGTGGGACTGAAGCTTTCTTT

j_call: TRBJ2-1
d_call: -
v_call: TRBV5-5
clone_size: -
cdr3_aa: CASSRLGGQYNEQFF
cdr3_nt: TGTGCCAGCAGCCGTCTTGGCGGGCAGTACAATGAGCAGTTCTTC

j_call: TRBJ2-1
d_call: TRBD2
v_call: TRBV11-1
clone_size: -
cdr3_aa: CASSSRGSGRVDEQFF
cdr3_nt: TGTGCCAGCAGCTCGCGGGGTAGCGGGAGGGTGGATGAGCAGTTCTTC

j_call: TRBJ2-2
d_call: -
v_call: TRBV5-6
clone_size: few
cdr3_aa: CASSLVQNTGELFF
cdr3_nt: TGTGCCAGCAGCTTGGTACAGAATACCGGGGAGCTGTTTTTT

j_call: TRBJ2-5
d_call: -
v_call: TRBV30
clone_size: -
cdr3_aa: CAWTGAGRETQYF
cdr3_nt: TGTGCCTGGACAGGGGCTGGAAGAGAGACCCAGTACTTC

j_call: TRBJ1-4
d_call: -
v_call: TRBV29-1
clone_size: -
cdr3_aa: CSVDQGEKLFF
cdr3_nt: TGCAGCGTTGACCAGGGTGAAAAACTGTTTTTT

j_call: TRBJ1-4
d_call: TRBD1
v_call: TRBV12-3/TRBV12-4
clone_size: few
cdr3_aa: CASTRQGWEKLFF
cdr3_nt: TGTGCCAGCACCAGACAGGGGTGGGAAAAACTGTTTTTT

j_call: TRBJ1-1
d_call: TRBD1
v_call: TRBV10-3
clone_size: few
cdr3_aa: CAISAYRGTEAFF
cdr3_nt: TGTGCCATCAGTGCTTACAGGGGCACTGAAGCTTTCTTT

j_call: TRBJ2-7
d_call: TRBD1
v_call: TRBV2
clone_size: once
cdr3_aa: CASTRQGHSYEQYF
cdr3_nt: TGTGCCAGCACCCGACAGGGCCACTCCTACGAGCAGTACTTC

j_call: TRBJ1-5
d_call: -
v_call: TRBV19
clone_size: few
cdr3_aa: CASSIATGLGNQPQHF
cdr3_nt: TGTGCCAGTAGTATAGCGACCGGACTGGGCAATCAGCCCCAGCATTTT

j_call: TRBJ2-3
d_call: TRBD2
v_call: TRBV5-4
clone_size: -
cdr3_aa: CASSSSGSTDTQYF
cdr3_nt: TGTGCCAGCAGCTCTAGCGGGAGCACAGATACGCAGTATTTT

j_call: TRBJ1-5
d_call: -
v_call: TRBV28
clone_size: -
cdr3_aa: CASSPRTPQDQPQHF
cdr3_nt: TGTGCCAGCAGTCCCCGGACACCCCAGGATCAGCCCCAGCATTTT

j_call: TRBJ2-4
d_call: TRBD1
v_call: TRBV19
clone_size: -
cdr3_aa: CASSIDLAGGGKNIQYF
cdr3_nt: TGTGCCAGTAGTATAGATTTGGCAGGGGGCGGCAAAAACATTCAGTACTTC

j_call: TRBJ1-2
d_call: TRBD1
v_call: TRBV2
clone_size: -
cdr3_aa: CASRDRVRLYGYTF
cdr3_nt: TGTGCCAGCAGAGACAGGGTACGCCTCTATGGCTACACCTTC

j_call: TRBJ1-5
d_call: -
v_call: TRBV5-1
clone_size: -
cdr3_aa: CASSQGPDQPQHF
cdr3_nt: TGCGCCAGCAGCCAGGGCCCGGATCAGCCCCAGCATTTT

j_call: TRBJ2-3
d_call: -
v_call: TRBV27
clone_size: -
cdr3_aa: CASSPYTPTGGRTDTQYF
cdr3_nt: TGTGCCAGCAGTCCCTATACCCCAACGGGGGGCCGCACAGATACGCAGTATTTT

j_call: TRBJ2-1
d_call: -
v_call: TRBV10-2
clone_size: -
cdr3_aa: CASTWTGGNEQFF
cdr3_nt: TGCGCCAGCACCTGGACTGGAGGCAATGAGCAGTTCTTC

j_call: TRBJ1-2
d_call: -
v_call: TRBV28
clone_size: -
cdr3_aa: CASSPVGQQYGYTF
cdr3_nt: TGTGCCAGCAGCCCCGTTGGGCAGCAATATGGCTACACCTTC